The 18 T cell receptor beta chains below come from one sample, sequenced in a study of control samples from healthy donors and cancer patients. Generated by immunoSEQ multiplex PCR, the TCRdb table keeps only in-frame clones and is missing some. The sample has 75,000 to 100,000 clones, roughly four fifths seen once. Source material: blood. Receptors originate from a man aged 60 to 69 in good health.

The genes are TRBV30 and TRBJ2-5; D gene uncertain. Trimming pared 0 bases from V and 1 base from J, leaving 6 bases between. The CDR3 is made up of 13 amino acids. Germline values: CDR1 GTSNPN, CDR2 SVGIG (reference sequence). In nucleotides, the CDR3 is TGTGCCTGGAGTGTACACCTCCAAGAGACCCAGTACTTC. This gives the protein CAWSVHLQETQYF.

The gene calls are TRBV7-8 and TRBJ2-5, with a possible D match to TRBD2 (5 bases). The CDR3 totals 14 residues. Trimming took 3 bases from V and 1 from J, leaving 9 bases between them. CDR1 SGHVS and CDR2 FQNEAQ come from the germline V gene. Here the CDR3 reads CASSLRRTQETQYF. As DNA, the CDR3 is TGTGCCAGCAGCTTGCGGAGGACCCAAGAGACCCAGTACTTC.

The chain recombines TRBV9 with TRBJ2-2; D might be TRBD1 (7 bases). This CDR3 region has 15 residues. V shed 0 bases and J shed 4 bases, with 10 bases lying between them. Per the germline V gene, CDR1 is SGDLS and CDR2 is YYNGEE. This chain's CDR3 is CASSVGQGGTGELFF. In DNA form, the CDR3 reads TGTGCCAGCAGCGTAGGACAGGGAGGCACCGGGGAGCTGTTTTTT.

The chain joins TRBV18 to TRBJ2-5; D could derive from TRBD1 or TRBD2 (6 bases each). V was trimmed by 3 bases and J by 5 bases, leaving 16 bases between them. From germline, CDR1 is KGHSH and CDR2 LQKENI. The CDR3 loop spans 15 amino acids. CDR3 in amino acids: CASSPGGRLKETQYF. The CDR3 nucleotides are TGTGCCAGCTCACCGGGGGGCCGCCTCAAGGAGACCCAGTACTTC.

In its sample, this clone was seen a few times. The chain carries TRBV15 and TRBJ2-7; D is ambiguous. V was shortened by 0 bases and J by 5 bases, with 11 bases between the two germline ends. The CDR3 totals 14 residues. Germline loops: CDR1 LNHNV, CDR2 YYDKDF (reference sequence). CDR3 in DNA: TGTGCCACCAGCAGAGAAACCAGACCTCACGAGCAGTACTTC. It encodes CATSRETRPHEQYF.

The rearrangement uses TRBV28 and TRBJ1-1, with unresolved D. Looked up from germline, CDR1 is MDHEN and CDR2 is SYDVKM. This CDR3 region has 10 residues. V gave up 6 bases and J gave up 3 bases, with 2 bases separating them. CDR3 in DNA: TGTGCCAGCAGAGACACTGAAGCTTTCTTT. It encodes CASRDTEAFF. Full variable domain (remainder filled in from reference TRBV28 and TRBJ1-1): DVKVTQSSRYLVKRTGEKVFLECVQDMDHENMFWYRQDPGLGLRLIYFSYDVKMKEKGDIPEGYSVSREKKERFSLILESASTNQTSMYLCASRDTEAFFGQGTRLTVV.

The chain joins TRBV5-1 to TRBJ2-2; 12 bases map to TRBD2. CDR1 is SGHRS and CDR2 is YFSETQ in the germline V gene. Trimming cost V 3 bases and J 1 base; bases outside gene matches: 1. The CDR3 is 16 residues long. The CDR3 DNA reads TGCGCCAGCAGCTCGGGACTAGCGGGGAACACCGGGGAGCTGTTTTTT. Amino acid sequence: CASSSGLAGNTGELFF.

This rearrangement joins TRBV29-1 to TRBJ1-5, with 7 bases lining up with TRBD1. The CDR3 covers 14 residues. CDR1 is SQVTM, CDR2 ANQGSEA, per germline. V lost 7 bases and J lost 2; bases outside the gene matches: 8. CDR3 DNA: TGCAGCGCCTCATCAGGGGGAGGCAATCAGCCCCAGCATTTT. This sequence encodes CSASSGGGNQPQHF.

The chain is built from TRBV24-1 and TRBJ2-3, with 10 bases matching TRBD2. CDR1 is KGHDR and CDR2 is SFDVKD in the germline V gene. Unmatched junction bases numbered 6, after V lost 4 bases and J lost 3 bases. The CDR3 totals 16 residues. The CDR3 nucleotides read TGTGCCACCAGTGACACTACTAGCGGGAAGACAGATACGCAGTATTTT. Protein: CATSDTTSGKTDTQYF.

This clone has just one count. The CDR3 loop reads CASSLVSGFNSPLHF. For the CDR3, the DNA is TGCGCCAGCAGCTTGGTGTCTGGGTTTAATTCACCCCTCCACTTT. The V and J genes are TRBV5-1 and TRBJ1-6, with unresolved D. The V gene lost 0 bases and the J gene lost 6 bases, with 10 bases spanning the gap. The CDR3 totals 15 residues. Germline V gives CDR1 SGHRS, CDR2 YFSETQ.

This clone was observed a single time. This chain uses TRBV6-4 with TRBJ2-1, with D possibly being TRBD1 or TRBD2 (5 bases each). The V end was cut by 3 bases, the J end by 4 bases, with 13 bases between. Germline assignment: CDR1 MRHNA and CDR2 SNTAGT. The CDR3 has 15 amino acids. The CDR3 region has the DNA TGTGCCAGCAGTGATACACGGGACCCTTACAATGAGCAGTTCTTC. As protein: CASSDTRDPYNEQFF.

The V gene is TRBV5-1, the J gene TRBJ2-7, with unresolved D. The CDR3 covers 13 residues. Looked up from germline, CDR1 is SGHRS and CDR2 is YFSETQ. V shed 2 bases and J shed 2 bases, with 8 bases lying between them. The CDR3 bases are TGCGCCAGCAGCTTCCAGGAGACCTACGAGCAGTACTTC. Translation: CASSFQETYEQYF.

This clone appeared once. The CDR3 DNA sequence: TGTGCCAGCAGCTTAGCAGGGGCTGGGGCTTTCTTT. This encodes CASSLAGAGAFF. The chain couples TRBV7-9 to TRBJ1-1; TRBD1 is a possible D gene (5 bases). CDR1 is SEHNR and CDR2 is FQNEAQ in the germline V gene (reference sequence). V lost 0 bases and J 11 bases, leaving 10 bases between the germline ends. The CDR3 totals 12 residues.

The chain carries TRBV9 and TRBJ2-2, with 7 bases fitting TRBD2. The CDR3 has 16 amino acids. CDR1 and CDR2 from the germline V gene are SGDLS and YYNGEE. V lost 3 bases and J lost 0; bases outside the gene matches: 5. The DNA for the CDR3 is TGTGCCAGCAGCGATCCTGGGGGGGCGAACACCGGGGAGCTGTTTTTT. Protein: CASSDPGGANTGELFF.

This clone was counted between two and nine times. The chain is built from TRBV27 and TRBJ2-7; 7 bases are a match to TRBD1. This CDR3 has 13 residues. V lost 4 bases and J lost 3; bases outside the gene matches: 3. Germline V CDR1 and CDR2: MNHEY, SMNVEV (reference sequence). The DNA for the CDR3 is TGTGCCAGCAGTTCCCGGGACAGCTACGAGCAGTACTTC. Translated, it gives CASSSRDSYEQYF.

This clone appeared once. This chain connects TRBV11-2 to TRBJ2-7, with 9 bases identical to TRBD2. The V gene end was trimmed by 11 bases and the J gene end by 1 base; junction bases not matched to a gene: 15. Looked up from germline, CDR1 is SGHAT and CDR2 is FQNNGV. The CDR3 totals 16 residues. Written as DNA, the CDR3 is TGTGCCCGCACCCTGGGGCGGGGGGGGCTATCCTACGAGCAGTACTTC. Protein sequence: CARTLGRGGLSYEQYF.

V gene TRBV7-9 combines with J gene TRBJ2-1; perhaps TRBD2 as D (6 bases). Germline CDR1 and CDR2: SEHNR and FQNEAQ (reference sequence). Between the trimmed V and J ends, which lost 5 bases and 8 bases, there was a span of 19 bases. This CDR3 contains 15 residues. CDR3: CASSALAGRNDEQFF. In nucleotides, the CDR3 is TGTGCCAGCAGCGCCCTGGCGGGGAGGAACGATGAGCAGTTCTTC.

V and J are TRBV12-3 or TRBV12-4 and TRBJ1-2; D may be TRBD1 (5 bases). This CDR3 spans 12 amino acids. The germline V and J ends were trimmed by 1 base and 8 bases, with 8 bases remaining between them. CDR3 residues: CASSLGGWGYTF. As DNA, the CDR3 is TGTGCCAGCAGTTTAGGGGGCTGGGGCTACACCTTC.